The 9 T cell receptor beta chains reported below all come from one sample, sequenced in a study of post-analysis software for immune sequencing data. General study findings and limits: Compared with controls, patients had more of five TRBV segments, including TRBV5-6, TRBV5-1 and TRBV20-1.

No antigen has been assigned to these receptors. TCR beta cDNA libraries had unique molecular identifiers. MiXCR was run by TCRdb on the PCR reads, yielding one entry per CDR3 protein. The sample carries 700,000 to 800,000 distinct CDR3 sequences, roughly 30% recorded once. The sample comprised blood. These receptors came from a girl aged 5-17 years with multiple sclerosis.

This clonotype was counted a few times. V gene TRBV20-1 combines with J gene TRBJ2-1; weak D call: TRBD2 (6 bases). The germline gives CDR1 DFQATT, CDR2 SNEGSKA (reference sequence). This CDR3 has 15 residues. V lost 1 base and J lost 6, with 16 bases in between. In DNA, the CDR3 is TGCAGTGCTAGAGCAGCGGGTGTATCCGGCAATGAGCAGTTCTTC. Amino acid sequence: CSARAAGVSGNEQFF.

This clonotype has a handful of counts. This sequence joins TRBV27 and TRBJ1-5; D is perhaps TRBD1 (6 bases). The germline CDR1 and CDR2 sequences are MNHEY and SMNVEV (reference sequence). The CDR3 consists of 14 residues. Between the trimmed V and J ends, which lost 3 bases and 6 bases, there was a span of 12 bases. For the CDR3, the DNA is TGTGCCAGCAGTTTGGGGAGGGGGGCTCAGCCCCAGCATTTT. Encoded protein: CASSLGRGAQPQHF.

This sequence joins TRBV27 and TRBJ2-2, with 7 bases that match TRBD2. V was pared by 7 bases and J by 6 bases, with 11 bases of the junction left unmatched. The CDR3 is 15 amino acids. Germline V lookup: CDR1 MNHEY, CDR2 SMNVEV (reference sequence). The CDR3 region has the DNA TGTGCCAGCACCCCAATCCGGACTAGTGCCGGGGAGCTGTTTTTT. Translating it yields CASTPIRTSAGELFF.

A few counts support this clonotype. The chain employs TRBV12-3 or TRBV12-4 and TRBJ2-1, with 10 bases that match TRBD2. Unmatched junction bases numbered 13, after V lost 3 bases and J lost 2 bases. CDR3 length equals 19 residues. The CDR3, as DNA: TGTGCCAGCAGTTTTCCGTCCACGACTAGCGGGCTTACCTACAATGAGCAGTTCTTC. This encodes CASSFPSTTSGLTYNEQFF.

The rearrangement links TRBV28 to TRBJ1-5; D is undetermined. This CDR3 is built from 13 residues. Deletions cut 3 bases from V and 6 bases from J, with 9 bases between. Germline V gene lookup returns CDR1 MDHEN and CDR2 SYDVKM. CDR3 sequence (DNA): TGTGCCAGCAGTTTTGCTCCCTTTCAGCCCCAGCATTTT. It codes for CASSFAPFQPQHF.

The chain combines TRBV12-3 or TRBV12-4 with TRBJ1-4, with D possibly TRBD1 on 6 matching bases. V lost 2 bases and J lost 12, with 10 bases in between. The CDR3 consists of 12 residues. CDR3 loop: CASSLSRGQLFF. CDR3 nucleotides: TGTGCCAGCAGTTTATCCAGGGGACAACTGTTTTTT.

This clonotype has more than one count but fewer than ten. V is TRBV4-3 and J is TRBJ2-5, with TRBD1 identical over 7 bases. The trim removed 1 base at V and 5 bases at J, leaving 13 bases unmatched. Germline-derived CDR1 and CDR2 are LGHNA and YSLEER. The length of the CDR3 is 17 residues. The CDR3 DNA is TGCGCCAGCAGCCAAGGTCGGGCAGGGGGTACGAGCGAGACCCAGTACTTC. It encodes CASSQGRAGGTSETQYF.

This clonotype was observed many times. The chain joins TRBV12-3 or TRBV12-4 to TRBJ2-5; no clear D gene. The CDR3 covers 13 residues. V was clipped by 3 bases and J by 1 base, with 6 bases between them. In DNA form, the CDR3 reads TGTGCCAGCAGTTTTTGGGCCCAAGAGACCCAGTACTTC. Translated: CASSFWAQETQYF.

This clonotype was seen more than once but under ten times. The chain joins TRBV7-2 to TRBJ2-3, with 7 bases identical to TRBD1. J was trimmed by 0 bases and V by 6 bases; bases with no gene match: 9. The CDR3 is 16 amino acids. Germline CDR1 is SGHTA and CDR2 is FQGNSA. Here the CDR3 DNA reads TGTGCCAGCAGACGCGACAGGGCCAAAAGCACAGATACGCAGTATTTT. This codes for CASRRDRAKSTDTQYF.